A single sample gave rise to the 10 T cell receptor beta chains below, sequenced in a study of blood T cell repertoires in COVID-19. Only in-frame clones appear in the TCRdb table, and some are missing; sequencing was by immunoSEQ multiplex PCR. Of 200,000 to 250,000 clones listed, around 87% are singletons. The sample comprised PBMCs or T cells enriched from blood (not recorded which). These receptors originate from a woman between 25 and 40 years old with acute COVID-19.

The CDR3 DNA reads TGCGCCAGCAGTAGCACTACAGGGATTTCTGGCTACACCTTC. Its translation is CASSSTTGISGYTF. The chain employs TRBV4-1 and TRBJ1-2; weak D call: TRBD1 (6 bases). CDR3 length equals 14 residues. Germline V CDR1 and CDR2: MGHRA, YSYEKL. V gave up 6 bases and J gave up 7 bases, with 18 bases separating them.

In its sample, this clone was seen a few times. V usage is TRBV7-2 and J usage is TRBJ1-6; TRBD1 aligns across 9 bases. Germline trimming cut 5 bases from V and 7 bases from J; bases unmatched to any gene: 6. The CDR3 is 15 residues long. The germline V gene encodes CDR1 SGHTA and CDR2 FQGNSA. In nucleotides, the CDR3 is TGTGCCAGCAGCCCGTGGGGACAGGGAAATTCACCCCTCCACTTT. This codes for CASSPWGQGNSPLHF.

This chain uses TRBV28 with TRBJ1-3; no firm D call. Between the trimmed V and J ends, which lost 7 bases and 4 bases, there was a span of 8 bases. Germline loops: CDR1 MDHEN, CDR2 SYDVKM. This CDR3 contains 12 residues. The CDR3 loop is CASMAPGNTIYF. The CDR3 nucleotides are TGTGCCAGCATGGCCCCGGGAAACACCATATATTTT.

The chain carries TRBV2 and TRBJ2-3; 8 bases match TRBD2. This CDR3 spans 15 amino acids. V lost 7 bases, J lost 2 bases, and 8 bases stayed unmatched. Per germline, CDR1 SNHLY and CDR2 FYNNEI. The CDR3 reads CASTLRGANTDTQYF. The DNA for the CDR3 is TGTGCCAGCACGTTGCGGGGGGCTAACACAGATACGCAGTATTTT.

This rearrangement joins TRBV19 to TRBJ2-3; a possible D gene is TRBD2 (5 bases). Germline loops: CDR1 LNHDA, CDR2 SQIVND (reference sequence). Trimming stripped 3 bases from V and 4 bases from J, with 8 bases between. CDR3 length: 13 residues. CDR3 residues: CASSIRESDTQYF. The CDR3 coding sequence is TGTGCCAGTAGTATCCGGGAATCAGATACGCAGTATTTT.

The CDR3 region is CASSLGETDTQYF. The CDR3 nucleotides read TGTGCCAGCTCCCTCGGGGAAACAGATACGCAGTATTTT. The V call is TRBV6-5, the J call TRBJ2-3; perhaps TRBD2 as D (5 bases). This CDR3 comprises 13 residues. V lost 8 bases to trimming and J lost 3 bases, with 12 bases between them. The germline CDR1 and CDR2 sequences are MNHEY and SVGAGI.

The chain links TRBV21-1 to TRBJ2-7; the D call in the table, TRBD1, was not verified against the DNA. TRBV21-1 is a pseudogene segment. The CDR3 covers 13 residues. CDR3 sequence: CASSKAIRVEQYF. Written as DNA, the CDR3 is TGTGCCAGCAGCAAAGCCATCAGGGTCGAGCAGTACTTC.

A remark on this clone: Germline is not matched at one junction end, which may reflect a read error. The chain couples TRBV3-1 (or the pseudogene TRBV3-2) to TRBJ2-7, with D possibly TRBD1 on 5 matching bases. Germline CDR1 is LGHDT and CDR2 is YNNKEL (reference sequence). This CDR3 spans 15 amino acids. The chain's CDR3 is CASSQGGYSSDEQYF. CDR3 DNA sequence: TGTGCCAGCAGCCAAGGGGGCTACAGCTCCGACGAGCAGTACTTC.

This clone was counted once. The same CDR3 also results from other DNA sequences found in this sample. V is TRBV2 and J is TRBJ1-2; D may be TRBD1 (5 bases). V shed 4 bases and J shed 4 bases, with 7 bases lying between them. Germline-derived CDR1 and CDR2 are SNHLY and FYNNEI. This CDR3 has 12 amino acids. CDR3 region: CASSVGGYGYTF. The CDR3 region has the DNA TGTGCCAGCAGTGTGGGGGGCTATGGCTACACCTTC.

This clone was counted only a few times. The chain carries TRBV7-9 and TRBJ1-5; 8 nucleotides line up with TRBD1. CDR1 is SEHNR, CDR2 FQNEAQ, per germline (reference sequence). V trimming: 5 bases; J trimming: 6 bases; junction bases outside the gene matches: 9. This CDR3 region has 15 residues. The CDR3 here is CASSRGQGRLQPQHF. CDR3 DNA: TGTGCCAGCAGCCGAGGACAGGGACGGCTTCAGCCCCAGCATTTT. Full variable domain (rest looked up from reference TRBV7-9 and TRBJ1-5): DTGVSQNPRHKITKRGQNVTFRCDPISEHNRLYWYRQTLGQGPEFLTYFQNEAQLEKSRLLSDRFSAERPKGSFSTLEIQRTEQGDSAMYLCASSRGQGRLQPQHFGDGTRLSIL.